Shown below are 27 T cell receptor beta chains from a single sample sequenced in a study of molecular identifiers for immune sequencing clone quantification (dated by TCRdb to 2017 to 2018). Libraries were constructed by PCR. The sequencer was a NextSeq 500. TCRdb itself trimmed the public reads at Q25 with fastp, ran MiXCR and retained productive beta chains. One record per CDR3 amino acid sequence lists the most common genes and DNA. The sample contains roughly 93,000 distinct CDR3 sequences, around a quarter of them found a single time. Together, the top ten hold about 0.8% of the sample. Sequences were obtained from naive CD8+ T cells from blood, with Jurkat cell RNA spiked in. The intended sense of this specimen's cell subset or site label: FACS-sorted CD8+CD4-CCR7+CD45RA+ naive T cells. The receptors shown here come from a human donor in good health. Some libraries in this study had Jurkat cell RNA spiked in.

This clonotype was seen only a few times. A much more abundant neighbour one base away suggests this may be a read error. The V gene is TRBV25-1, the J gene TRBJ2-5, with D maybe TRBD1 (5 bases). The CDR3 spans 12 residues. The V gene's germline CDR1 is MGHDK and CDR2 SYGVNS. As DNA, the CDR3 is TGTGCCAGCGGACCCGGACAAGCGACCCAGTACTTC. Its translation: CASGPGQATQYF.

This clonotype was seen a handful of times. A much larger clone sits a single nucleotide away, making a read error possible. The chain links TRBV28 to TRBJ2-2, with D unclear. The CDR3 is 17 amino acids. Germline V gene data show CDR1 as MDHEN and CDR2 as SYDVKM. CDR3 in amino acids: CASTENRKSSNTEELFF. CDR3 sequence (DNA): TGTGCCAGTACCGAGAATAGAAAGAGTTCGAACACCGAGGAGCTGTTTTTT.

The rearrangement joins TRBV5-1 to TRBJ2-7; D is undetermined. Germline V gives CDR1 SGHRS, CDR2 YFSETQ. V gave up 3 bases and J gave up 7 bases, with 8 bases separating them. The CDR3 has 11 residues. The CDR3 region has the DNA TGCGCCAGCAGCTGGCCGGTGGAGCAGTACTTC. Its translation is CASSWPVEQYF.

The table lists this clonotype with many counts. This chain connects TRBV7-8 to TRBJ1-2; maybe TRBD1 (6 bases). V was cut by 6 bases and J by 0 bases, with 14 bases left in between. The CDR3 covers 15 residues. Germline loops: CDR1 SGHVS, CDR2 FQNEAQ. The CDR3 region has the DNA TGTGCCAGCAGGCCAACCGGGACAACTAACTATGGCTACACCTTC. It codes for CASRPTGTTNYGYTF.

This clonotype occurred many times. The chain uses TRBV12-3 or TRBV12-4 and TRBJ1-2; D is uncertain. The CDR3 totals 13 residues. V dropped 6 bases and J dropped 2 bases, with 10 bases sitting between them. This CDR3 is CASRTGMNYGYTF. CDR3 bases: TGTGCCAGCAGAACCGGGATGAACTATGGCTACACCTTC.

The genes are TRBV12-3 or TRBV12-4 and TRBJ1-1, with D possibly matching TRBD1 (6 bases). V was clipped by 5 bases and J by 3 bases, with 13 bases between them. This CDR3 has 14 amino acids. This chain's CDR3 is CASSIGGMDTEAFF. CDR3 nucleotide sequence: TGTGCCAGCAGTATAGGGGGTATGGACACTGAAGCTTTCTTT.

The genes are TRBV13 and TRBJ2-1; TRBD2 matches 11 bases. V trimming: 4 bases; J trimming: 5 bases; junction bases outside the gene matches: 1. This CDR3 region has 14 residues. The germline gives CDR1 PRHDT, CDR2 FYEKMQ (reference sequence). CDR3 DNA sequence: TGTGCCAGCAGCTGGGGACTAGCGGACAATGAGCAGTTCTTC. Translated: CASSWGLADNEQFF.

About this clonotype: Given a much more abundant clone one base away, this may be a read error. CDR3 in amino acids: CACSLQTYGSPEAFF. The DNA for the CDR3 is TGTGCCTGCAGCCTCCAAACATACGGAAGCCCTGAAGCTTTCTTT. V gene TRBV7-9 combines with J gene TRBJ1-1; no definite D call. Germline V gene lookup returns CDR1 SEHNR and CDR2 FQNEAQ (reference sequence). The CDR3 is 15 residues long.

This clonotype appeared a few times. The CDR3 bases are TGTGCCAGCAGTTTTTCTCCCTACGAGCAGTACTTC. Translating gives CASSFSPYEQYF. J is TRBJ2-7 and V is TRBV12-3 or TRBV12-4, with D hard to call. Trimming took 3 bases from V and 2 from J, leaving 5 bases between them. This CDR3 comprises 12 residues.

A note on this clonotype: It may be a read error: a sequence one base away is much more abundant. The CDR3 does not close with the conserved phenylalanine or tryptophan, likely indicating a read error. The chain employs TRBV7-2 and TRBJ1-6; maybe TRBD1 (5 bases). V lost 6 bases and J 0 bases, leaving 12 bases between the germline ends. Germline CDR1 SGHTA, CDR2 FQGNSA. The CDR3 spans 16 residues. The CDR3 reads CASSPTDFSYNSPLHI. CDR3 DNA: TGTGCCAGCAGTCCGACAGACTTCTCCTATAATTCACCCCTCCACATT.

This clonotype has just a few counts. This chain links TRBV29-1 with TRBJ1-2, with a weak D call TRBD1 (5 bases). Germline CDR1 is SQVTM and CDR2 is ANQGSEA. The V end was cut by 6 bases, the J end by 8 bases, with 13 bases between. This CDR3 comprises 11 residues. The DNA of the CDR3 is TGCAGCGTCCCAGGGTCTGGAGGCTACACCTTC. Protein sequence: CSVPGSGGYTF.

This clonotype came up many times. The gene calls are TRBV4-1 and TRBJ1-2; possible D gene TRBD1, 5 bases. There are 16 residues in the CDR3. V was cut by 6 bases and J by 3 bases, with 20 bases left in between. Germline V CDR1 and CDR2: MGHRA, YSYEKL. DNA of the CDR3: TGCGCCAGCAGAGCCCCGGGCGTCGGGGACGACTATGGCTACACCTTC. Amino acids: CASRAPGVGDDYGYTF.

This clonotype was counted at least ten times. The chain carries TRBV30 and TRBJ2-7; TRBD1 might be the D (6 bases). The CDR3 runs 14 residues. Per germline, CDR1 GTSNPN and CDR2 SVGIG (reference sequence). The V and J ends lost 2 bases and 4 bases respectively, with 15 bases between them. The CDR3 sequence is CAWSPGAGGYEQYF. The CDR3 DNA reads TGTGCCTGGAGTCCAGGGGCAGGAGGATACGAGCAGTACTTC.

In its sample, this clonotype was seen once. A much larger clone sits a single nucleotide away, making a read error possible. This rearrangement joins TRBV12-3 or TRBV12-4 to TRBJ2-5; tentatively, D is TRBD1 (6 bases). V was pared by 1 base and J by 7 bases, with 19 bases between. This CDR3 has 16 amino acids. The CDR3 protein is CASSLGIGGLGGTQYF. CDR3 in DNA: TGTGCCAGCAGTTTAGGGATAGGGGGTCTAGGTGGGACCCAGTACTTC.

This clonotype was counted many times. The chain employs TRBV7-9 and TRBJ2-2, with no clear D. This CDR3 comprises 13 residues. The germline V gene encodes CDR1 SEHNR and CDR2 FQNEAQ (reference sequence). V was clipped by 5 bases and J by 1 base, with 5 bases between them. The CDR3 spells CASSNLNTGELFF. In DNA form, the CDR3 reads TGTGCCAGCAGCAATTTGAACACCGGGGAGCTGTTTTTT.

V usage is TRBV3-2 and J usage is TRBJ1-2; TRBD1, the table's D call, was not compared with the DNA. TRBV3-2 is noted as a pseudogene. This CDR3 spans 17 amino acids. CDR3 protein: CAGSPYYRDNSNYGYTF. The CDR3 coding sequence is TGTGCCGGCAGCCCCTATTACCGGGACAATTCTAACTATGGCTACACCTTC.

The CDR3 nucleotides read TGTGCCAGCAGCCAAGATAGGTCAAATTACGAGCAGTACTTC. Translating it yields CASSQDRSNYEQYF. The chain has TRBV3-1 and TRBJ2-7, with D unresolved. This CDR3 is built from 14 residues. Germline CDR1 is LGHDT and CDR2 is YNNKEL (reference sequence). V lost 0 bases to trimming and J lost 4 bases, with 10 bases between them.

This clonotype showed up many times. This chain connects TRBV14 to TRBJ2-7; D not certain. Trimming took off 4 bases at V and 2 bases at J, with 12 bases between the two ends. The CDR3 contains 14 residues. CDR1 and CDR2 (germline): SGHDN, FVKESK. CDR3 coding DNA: TGTGCCAGCAGCCGCGAGTGGACCACCTACGAGCAGTACTTC. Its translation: CASSREWTTYEQYF. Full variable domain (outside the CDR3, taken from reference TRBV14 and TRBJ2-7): EAGVTQFPSHSVIEKGQTVTLRCDPISGHDNLYWYRRVMGKEIKFLLHFVKESKQDESGMPNNRFLAERTGGTYSTLKVQPAELEDSGVYFCASSREWTTYEQYFGPGTRLTVT.

DNA of the CDR3: TGTGCCACCAGTGATGCTGGGCTAGCGCCTAACAATGAGCAGTTCTTC. Its protein is CATSDAGLAPNNEQFF. V and J are TRBV24-1 and TRBJ2-1; D is possibly TRBD2 (6 bases). V gave up 3 bases and J gave up 5 bases, with 16 bases separating them. In germline, CDR1 is KGHDR, CDR2 SFDVKD. The CDR3 totals 16 residues.

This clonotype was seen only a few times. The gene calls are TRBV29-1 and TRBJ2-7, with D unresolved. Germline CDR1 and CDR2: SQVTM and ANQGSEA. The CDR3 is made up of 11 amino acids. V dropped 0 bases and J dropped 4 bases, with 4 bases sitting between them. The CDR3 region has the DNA TGCAGCGTTGAAGACAGGTACGAGCAGTACTTC. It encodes CSVEDRYEQYF.

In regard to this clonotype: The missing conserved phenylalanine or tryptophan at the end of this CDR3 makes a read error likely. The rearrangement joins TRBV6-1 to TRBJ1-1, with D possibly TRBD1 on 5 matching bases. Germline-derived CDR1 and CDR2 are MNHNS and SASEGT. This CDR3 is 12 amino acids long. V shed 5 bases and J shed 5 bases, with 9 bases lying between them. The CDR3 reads CASSQRQTEAFY. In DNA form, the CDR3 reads TGTGCCAGCAGTCAGAGACAGACTGAAGCTTTCTAT.

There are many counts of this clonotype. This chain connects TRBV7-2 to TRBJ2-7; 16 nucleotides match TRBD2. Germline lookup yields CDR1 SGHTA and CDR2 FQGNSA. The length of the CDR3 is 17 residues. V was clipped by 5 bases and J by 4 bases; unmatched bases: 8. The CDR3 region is CASSPTGLAGGVYEQYF. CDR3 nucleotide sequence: TGTGCCAGCAGCCCGACGGGACTAGCGGGAGGGGTATACGAGCAGTACTTC.

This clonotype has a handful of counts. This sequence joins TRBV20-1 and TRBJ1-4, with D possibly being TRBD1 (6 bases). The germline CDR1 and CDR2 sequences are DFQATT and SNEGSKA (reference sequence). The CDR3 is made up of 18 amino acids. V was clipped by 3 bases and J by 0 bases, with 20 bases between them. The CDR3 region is CSASPDRMGRTTNEKLFF. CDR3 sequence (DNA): TGCAGTGCTAGCCCCGACAGGATGGGGAGAACAACTAATGAAAAACTGTTTTTT.

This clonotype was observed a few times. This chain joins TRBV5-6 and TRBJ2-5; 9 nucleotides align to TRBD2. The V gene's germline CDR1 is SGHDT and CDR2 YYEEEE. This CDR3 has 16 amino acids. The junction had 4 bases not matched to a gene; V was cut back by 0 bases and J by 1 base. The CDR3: CASSLAARGGQETQYF. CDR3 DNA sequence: TGTGCCAGCAGCTTGGCGGCGCGGGGGGGCCAAGAGACCCAGTACTTC.

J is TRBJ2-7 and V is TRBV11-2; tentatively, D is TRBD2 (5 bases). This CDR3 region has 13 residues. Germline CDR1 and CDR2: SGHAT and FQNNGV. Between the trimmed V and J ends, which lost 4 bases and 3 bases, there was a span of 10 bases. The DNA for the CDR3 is TGTGCCAGCAGCTGGACTGACGACTACGAGCAGTACTTC. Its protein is CASSWTDDYEQYF.

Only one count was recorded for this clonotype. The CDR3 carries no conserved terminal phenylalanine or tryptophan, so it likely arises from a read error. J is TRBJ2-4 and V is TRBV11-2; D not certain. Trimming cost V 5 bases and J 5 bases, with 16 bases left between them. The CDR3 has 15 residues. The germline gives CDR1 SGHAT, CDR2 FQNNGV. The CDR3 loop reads CASSRLLDEQNIQYI. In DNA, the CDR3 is TGTGCCAGCAGCCGCCTCCTGGACGAGCAAAACATTCAGTACATC.

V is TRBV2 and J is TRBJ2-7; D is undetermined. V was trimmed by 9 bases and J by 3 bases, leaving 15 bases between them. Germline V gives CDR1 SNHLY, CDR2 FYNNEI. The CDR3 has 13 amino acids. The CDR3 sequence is CASQSGTDYEQYF. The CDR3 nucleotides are TGTGCCAGTCAGTCTGGCACCGACTACGAGCAGTACTTC.